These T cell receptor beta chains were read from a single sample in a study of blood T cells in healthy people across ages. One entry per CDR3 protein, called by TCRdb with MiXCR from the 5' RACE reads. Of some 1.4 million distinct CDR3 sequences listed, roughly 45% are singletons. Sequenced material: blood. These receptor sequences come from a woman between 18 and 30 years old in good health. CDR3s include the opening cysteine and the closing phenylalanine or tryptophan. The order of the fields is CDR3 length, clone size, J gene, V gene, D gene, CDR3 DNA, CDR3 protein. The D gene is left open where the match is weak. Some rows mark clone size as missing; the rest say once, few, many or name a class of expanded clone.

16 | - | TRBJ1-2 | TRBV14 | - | TGTGCCAGCAGCCAAGCTGGGGGCGCGCTCGACTATGGCTACACCTTC | CASSQAGGALDYGYTF
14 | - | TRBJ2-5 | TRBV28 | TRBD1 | TGTGCCAGCAGACTGGGACAGAAACAAGAGACCCAGTACTTC | CASRLGQKQETQYF
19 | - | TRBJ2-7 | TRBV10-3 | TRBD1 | TGTGCCATCAGTGAGCCCCCGGGACAGGGGAGGGGTAGCGCCTACGAGCAGTACTTC | CAISEPPGQGRGSAYEQYF
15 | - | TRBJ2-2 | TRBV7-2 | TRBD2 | TGTGCCAGCAGCTTAGGGGGGGGGTCTCCCGGGGAGCTGTTTTTT | CASSLGGGSPGELFF
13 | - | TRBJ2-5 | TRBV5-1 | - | TGCGCCAGCAGCTTCGGAAGCGGAGAGACCCAGTACTTC | CASSFGSGETQYF
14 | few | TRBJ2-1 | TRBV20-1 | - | TGCAGTGCTAGGGGGACTGGGGCCTACAATGAGCAGTTCTTC | CSARGTGAYNEQFF
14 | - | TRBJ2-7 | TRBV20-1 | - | TGCAGTGCTAGAGATTTCAACGGGACCAACGAGCAGTACTTC | CSARDFNGTNEQYF
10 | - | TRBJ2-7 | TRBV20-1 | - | TGCAGTGCTAGAGAGTACGAGCAGTACTTC | CSAREYEQYF
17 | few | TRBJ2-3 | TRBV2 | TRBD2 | TGTGCCAGCAGTGCGCAGAGACTAGCGATTCCCACAGATACGCAGTATTTT | CASSAQRLAIPTDTQYF
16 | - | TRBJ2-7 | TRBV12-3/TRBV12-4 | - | TGTGCCAGCAGCCCCTCCGGGCTCTTTACCTACAATGAGCAGTACTTC | CASSPSGLFTYNEQYF
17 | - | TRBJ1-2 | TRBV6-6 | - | TGTGCCAGCAGTCCGGGGCTTGGGCAGGGCGGGTTTGGTGGCTACACCTTC | CASSPGLGQGGFGGYTF
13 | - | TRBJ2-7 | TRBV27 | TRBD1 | TGTGCCAGCAGTTGCGGACAGGGGAGGGAGCAGTACTTC | CASSCGQGREQYF
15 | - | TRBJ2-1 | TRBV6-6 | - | TGTGCCAGCAGTTACGTGGGAGTAGGGTACAATGAGCAGTTCTTC | CASSYVGVGYNEQFF
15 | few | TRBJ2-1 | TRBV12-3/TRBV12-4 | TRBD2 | TGTGCCAGCAGGGTCGGGACTAGCTCCTACAATGAGCAGTTCTTC | CASRVGTSSYNEQFF
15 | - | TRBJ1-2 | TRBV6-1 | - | TGTGCCAGCAGTGAAACGGTGGAGCCCTACTATGGCTACACCTTC | CASSETVEPYYGYTF
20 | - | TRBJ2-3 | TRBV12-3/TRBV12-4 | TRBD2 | TGTGCCAGCACTAGGGGTGTTTTAGGGGGACCGAGCGGGGGGACAGATACGCAGTATTTT | CASTRGVLGGPSGGTDTQYF
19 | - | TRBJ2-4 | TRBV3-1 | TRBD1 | TGTGCCAGCAGCCAAGAGGCGGCCCGGGACAGGGAGTTTCTAAACATTCAGTACTTC | CASSQEAARDREFLNIQYF
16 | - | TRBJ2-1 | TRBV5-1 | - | TGCGCCAGCAGCTTGGAAGGCGGATGGGCCTACAATGAGCAGTTCTTC | CASSLEGGWAYNEQFF
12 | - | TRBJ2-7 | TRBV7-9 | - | TGTGCCAGCAGCTTATTTCCGAACGAGCAGTACTTC | CASSLFPNEQYF
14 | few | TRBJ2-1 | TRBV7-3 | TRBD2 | TGTGCCAGCAGCGTGGGGGGGGTAAGCAATGAGCAGTTCTTC | CASSVGGVSNEQFF
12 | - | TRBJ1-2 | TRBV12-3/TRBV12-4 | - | TGTGCCAGCAGTCCTGACAGCAATGGCTACACCTTC | CASSPDSNGYTF
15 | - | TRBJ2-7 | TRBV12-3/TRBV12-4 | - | TGTGCCAGCAGCTCCGGGACTCTGGCCCACTACGAGCAGTACTTC | CASSSGTLAHYEQYF
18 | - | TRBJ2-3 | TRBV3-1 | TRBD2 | TGTGCCAGCAACCATGGGACTAGCGGGGGGTCTCGGACAGATACGCAGTATTTT | CASNHGTSGGSRTDTQYF
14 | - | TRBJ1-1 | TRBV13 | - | TGTGCCAGCAGCGTTGCGCAGACGAACACTGAAGCTTTCTTT | CASSVAQTNTEAFF
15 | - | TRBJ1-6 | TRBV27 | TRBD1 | TGTGCCAGCAGTTTAGAGAGGACAGGGATATCACCCCTCCACTTT | CASSLERTGISPLHF
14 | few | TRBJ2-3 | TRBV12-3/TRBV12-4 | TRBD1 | TGTGCCAGCAGGATGACAGGGTTGACAGATACGCAGTATTTT | CASRMTGLTDTQYF
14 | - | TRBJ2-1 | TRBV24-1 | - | TGTGCCACCAGTCGGGCGGTGGGGCCTAGTGAGCAGTTCTTC | CATSRAVGPSEQFF
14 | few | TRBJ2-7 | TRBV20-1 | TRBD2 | TGCAGTGTCCACCAGCGGGGGCAATTTTACGAGCAGTACTTC | CSVHQRGQFYEQYF
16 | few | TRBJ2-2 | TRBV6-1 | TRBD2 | TGTGCCAGCAGAGGGAGAGCGGGAGGGCCCACCGGGGAGCTGTTTTTT | CASRGRAGGPTGELFF
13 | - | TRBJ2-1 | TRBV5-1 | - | TGCGCCAGCAGCTTACGCCTCTCCTACGAGCAGTTCTTC | CASSLRLSYEQFF
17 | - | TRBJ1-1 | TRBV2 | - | TGTGCCAGCAGGAGGGAACTGACAGCGGGTTATGGCACTGAAGCTTTCTTT | CASRRELTAGYGTEAFF
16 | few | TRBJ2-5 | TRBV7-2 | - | TGTGCCAGCAGCTTAGTTCGGCGGGTTTACCAAGAGACCCAGTACTTC | CASSLVRRVYQETQYF
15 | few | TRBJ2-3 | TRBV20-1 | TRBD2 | TGCAGTGCGAAGACTAGCGGTTTTGGAACAGATACGCAGTATTTT | CSAKTSGFGTDTQYF
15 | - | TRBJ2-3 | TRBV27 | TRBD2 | TGTGCCAGCAGCTCTAACCGGGACTACACAGATACGCAGTATTTT | CASSSNRDYTDTQYF
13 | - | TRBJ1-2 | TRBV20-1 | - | TGCAGTGCTAGCGAGGGGGGGGCCTATGGCTACACCTTC | CSASEGGAYGYTF
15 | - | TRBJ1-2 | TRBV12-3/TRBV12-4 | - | TGTGCCAGCAGGGAGGACAGTAGCGGTCAGTATGGCTACACCTTC | CASREDSSGQYGYTF
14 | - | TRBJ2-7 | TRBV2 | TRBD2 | TGTGCCGCGGTGGGCCTAGCGGGGAACTACGAGCAGTACTTC | CAAVGLAGNYEQYF
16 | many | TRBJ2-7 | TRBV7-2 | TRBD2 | TGTGCCAGCAGCTTGAGAGCGGGGGAAGGTTCCTACGAGCAGTACTTC | CASSLRAGEGSYEQYF
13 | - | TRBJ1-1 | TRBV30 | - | TGTGCCTGGAGTGTACAAACAGGGTTAGTAGCTTTCTTT | CAWSVQTGLVAFF
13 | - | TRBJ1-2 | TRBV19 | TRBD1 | TGTGCCAGTATCGGGACAGGGGTCGGTGGCTACACCTTC | CASIGTGVGGYTF
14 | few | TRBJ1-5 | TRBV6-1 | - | TGTGCCAGCCAGCAGGGACCGGAAAAACAGCCCCAGCATTTT | CASQQGPEKQPQHF
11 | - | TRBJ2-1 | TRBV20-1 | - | TGCAGTGCCCTGTTAAGCCCCGGGCAGTTCTTC | CSALLSPGQFF
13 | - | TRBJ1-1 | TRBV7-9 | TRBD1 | TGTGCCAGCAGCTGGGGACAGGGAACTGAAGCTTTCTTT | CASSWGQGTEAFF
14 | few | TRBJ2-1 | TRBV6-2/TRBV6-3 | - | TGTGCCAGCAATTATATAGAAGCCTACAATGAGCAGTTCTTC | CASNYIEAYNEQFF
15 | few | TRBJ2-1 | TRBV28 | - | TGTGCCAGCAGTTTATCCCCCCGGTCCTCTGATGAGCAGTTCTTC | CASSLSPRSSDEQFF
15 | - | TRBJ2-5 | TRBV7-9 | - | TGTGCCAGCAGCTCCGGGACACCAGTGGCAGAGACCCAGTACTTC | CASSSGTPVAETQYF
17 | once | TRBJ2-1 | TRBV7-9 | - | TGTGCCAGCAGCTTAGGCTTAAGAGGGAGGCAATACAATGAGCAGTTCTTC | CASSLGLRGRQYNEQFF
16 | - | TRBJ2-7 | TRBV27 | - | TGTGCCAGCACCATGAGGGGGGGGCCCTCCTACAATGAGCAGTACTTC | CASTMRGGPSYNEQYF
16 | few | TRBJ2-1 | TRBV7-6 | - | TGTGCCAGCAGCCTGACCCTGATTGAAGCCTACAATGAGCAGTTCTTC | CASSLTLIEAYNEQFF
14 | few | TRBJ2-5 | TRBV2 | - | TGTGCCAGCAGTGAAGCGAGGACAGTGCAAGAGCAGTACTTC | CASSEARTVQEQYF
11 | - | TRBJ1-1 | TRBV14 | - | TGTGCCAGCAGCCAAGGCTGGGAAGCTTTCTTT | CASSQGWEAFF
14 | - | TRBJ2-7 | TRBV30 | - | TGTGCCTGGAGCCAGGACAGCAAAACCTACGAGCAGTACTTC | CAWSQDSKTYEQYF
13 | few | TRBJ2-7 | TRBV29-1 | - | TGCAGCGTACCCCGGGATGGAGGATCCGAGCAGTACTTC | CSVPRDGGSEQYF
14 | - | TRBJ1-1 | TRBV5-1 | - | TGCGCCAGCACCCTAGGGACGGCGAACACTGAAGCTTTCTTT | CASTLGTANTEAFF
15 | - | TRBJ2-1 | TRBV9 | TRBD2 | TGTGCCAGTAGTCCTACGGGACTAGGGATCAATGAGCAGTTCTTC | CASSPTGLGINEQFF